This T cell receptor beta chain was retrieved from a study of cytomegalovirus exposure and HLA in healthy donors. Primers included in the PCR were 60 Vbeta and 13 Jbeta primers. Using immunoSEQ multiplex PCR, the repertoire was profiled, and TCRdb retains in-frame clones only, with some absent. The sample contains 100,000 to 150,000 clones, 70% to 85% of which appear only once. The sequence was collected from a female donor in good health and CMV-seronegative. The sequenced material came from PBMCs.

The CDR3 DNA sequence: TGTGCCAGCAGCTTATCGGGTAGTGGCTCCGAGCAGTACTTC. Its translation is CASSLSGSGSEQYF. The V and J genes are TRBV7-9 and TRBJ2-7, with D unresolved. The germline V and J ends were trimmed by 2 bases and 6 bases, with 14 bases remaining between them. The length of the CDR3 is 14 residues. CDR1 and CDR2 from the germline V gene are SEHNR and FQNEAQ (reference sequence).